The T cell receptor (beta chain) under discussion was sequenced for a study of blood T cell repertoires in COVID-19 (TCRdb year 2020). Context from the whole study: Collaborator samples came from the United States, Italy and Spain and covered acute and convalescent phases of COVID-19. Sample metadata almost always included a de-identified subject ID, COVID-19 status, age in years and sex. The prospective study material was composed of cDNA or gDNA derived from T cells, B-cell-depleted T cells, or PBMCs. Deeply sampled blood TCRbeta repertoires from subjects exposed to, actively infected with, or recovered from COVID-19 were included in the dataset. HLA class I and class II types, where available, came from metadata supplied by the sample provider rather than from assay-based typing. The samples were drawn from the first 160 participants of the ongoing ImmuneRACE study and from some 1,300 subjects provided by 6 global collaborators. The repertoires were released in a freely available public database meant as a resource for research on the immune response to SARS-CoV-2.

The collaborating institutions used their own protocols to collect whole blood in K2EDTA tubes. For TCRbeta analysis, collaborator samples were shipped as frozen whole blood, as isolated PBMCs, or as DNA extracted from either sample type. V and J lose 4 bases and 0 bases, and a span of 16 bases separates them. Counted from cysteine to phenylalanine, this CDR3 has 18 amino acids. Kept here is only the CDR3 DNA, which spans 54 bases and is read in frame from base 1. For this clone: Its antigen is still unknown. No qualities accompany the bases; no much larger clone lies one base away.

What the work shows at the level of the full study, not this receptor alone: The amount of clinical and demographic metadata varied by source and participant and was provided uncurated.

TCRbeta CDR3 regions were amplified from genomic DNA by means of the immunoSEQ Assay, a bias-controlled multiplex PCR. The authors' analysis ran thus. The number of nucleated cells in each sample was estimated by amplification of reference gene primers within the assay. Sequence reads were collapsed and filtered to measure the absolute abundance of every unique TCRbeta CDR3 rearrangement. For each sample, productive Simpson clonality was calculated by taking the square root of Simpson's diversity index across productive rearrangements. The source is immuneACCESS, and TCRdb retained only in-frame sequences with V and J called. Part of the clones is not carried over; for the studies checked, unresolved V genes explain less than half of this, and the remainder is unexplained. V and J calls and clone size are given by that table; D and trimming were obtained from the DNA. The sample records around 29,000 clones, around nine tenths of which are singletons. The top ten clonotypes cover approximately 14% of the sample.

The sequencing sample was made of peripheral blood. The sequence derives from a human donor with active COVID-19. The donor label of this sample is uncertain. The V and J segments used are TRBV23-1 and TRBJ2-6; the D region possibly corresponds to TRBD1 (5 bases align). TRBV23-1 is known as an ORF, though its function is uncertain. The CDR3 here reads CASSPRVGVSSGANVLTF. The nucleotide sequence is TGCGCCAGCAGTCCGCGAGTAGGGGTAAGCTCTGGGGCCAACGTCCTGACTTTC.